This record covers a single TCR beta chain. Trimming at V came to 3 bases and at J to 6 bases, leaving 10 bases not matched to a gene. This CDR3 spans 15 amino acids. Germline V lookup: CDR1 LGHDT, CDR2 YNNKEL (reference sequence). The entry originates in a study of blood T cell repertoires in COVID-19. Method: immunoSEQ multiplex PCR; TCRdb's copy keeps in-frame clones and lacks some. Seen here are 120,000 to 150,000 clones, over 80% observed once, and the top ten hold roughly 37%. The sequence derives from a man aged 50 to 60 who had recovered from COVID-19. Sequenced sample: peripheral blood. J is TRBJ2-5 and V is TRBV3-1 (or the pseudogene TRBV3-2); 7 nucleotides match TRBD1. Here the CDR3 reads CASSQDRPSGKTQYF. In DNA form, the CDR3 reads TGTGCCAGCAGCCAGGACAGGCCATCGGGGAAGACCCAGTACTTC.